A single sample gave rise to the 14 T cell receptor beta chains below, sequenced in a study of graft-versus-host responses after intestinal transplantation. TCRdb's copy holds only in-frame clones and misses some; the assay was immunoSEQ multiplex PCR. The table has just under 65,000 clones, approximately 88% seen once; the top ten hold roughly 1.7%. Processed graft tissue released its intraepithelial and lamina propria lymphocytes. The sequencing here drew on ileum tissue, taken more than 350 days after transplant. The receptors stem from a human patient who received an intestinal transplant, so some T cells may come from the graft donor.

J is TRBJ2-5 and V is TRBV5-5, with D unresolved. CDR1 and CDR2 (germline): SGHKS, YYEKEE (reference sequence). V shed 0 bases and J shed 0 bases, with 6 bases lying between them. This CDR3 has 14 residues. The CDR3 loop reads CASSLAENQETQYF. The CDR3 bases are TGTGCCAGCAGCTTGGCCGAAAACCAAGAGACCCAGTACTTC.

The chain has TRBV7-2 and TRBJ2-1; a possible D gene is TRBD2 (6 bases). The CDR3 has 14 amino acids. Germline CDR1 is SGHTA and CDR2 is FQGNSA. Deletions cut 1 base from V and 4 bases from J, with 8 bases between. The DNA of the CDR3 is TGTGCCAGCAGCTTAGTAGCGGAATACAATGAGCAGTTCTTC. Its translation: CASSLVAEYNEQFF.

This chain connects TRBV5-1 to TRBJ2-5; no reliable D call. Germline V gene sequence: CDR1 SGHRS, CDR2 YFSETQ. The CDR3 spans 15 residues. Trimming shortened V by 0 bases and J by 2 bases, and 11 bases separated the two germline ends. The CDR3 coding sequence is TGCGCCAGCAGCTTGGGGCGACTGACGCAAGAGACCCAGTACTTC. Translated: CASSLGRLTQETQYF.

This chain uses TRBV4-1 with TRBJ2-7; D is unresolved. CDR1 and CDR2 (germline): MGHRA, YSYEKL. V was pared by 2 bases and J by 0 bases, with 14 bases between. This CDR3 is built from 16 residues. CDR3 loop: CASSQIRRRNSYEQYF. The CDR3 DNA is TGCGCCAGCAGCCAAATCCGGAGACGTAACTCCTACGAGCAGTACTTC.

The chain carries TRBV5-1 and TRBJ2-7, with unresolved D. This CDR3 has 13 amino acids. The V gene lost 0 bases and the J gene lost 4 bases, with 8 bases spanning the gap. Germline V gene data show CDR1 as SGHRS and CDR2 as YFSETQ. CDR3 loop: CASSLVADYEQYF. The CDR3 DNA reads as TGCGCCAGCAGCTTGGTCGCGGATTACGAGCAGTACTTC. Based on the CDR3 plus reference TRBV5-1 and TRBJ2-7, the full variable domain is KAGVTQTPRYLIKTRGQQVTLSCSPISGHRSVSWYQQTPGQGLQFLFEYFSETQRNKGNFPGRFSGRQFSNSRSEMNVSTLELGDSALYLCASSLVADYEQYFGPGTRLTVT.

J is TRBJ2-7 and V is TRBV14; D might be TRBD1 or TRBD2, each matching 5 bases. V was clipped by 5 bases and J by 0 bases, with 11 bases between them. CDR1 is SGHDN and CDR2 is FVKESK in the germline V gene. The CDR3 totals 14 residues. CDR3 in amino acids: CASSGRDHSYEQYF. Here the CDR3 DNA reads TGTGCCAGCAGCGGCCGGGACCACTCCTACGAGCAGTACTTC.

The chain uses TRBV27 and TRBJ2-7; TRBD1 or TRBD2 may be the D gene (6 bases each). Germline values: CDR1 MNHEY, CDR2 SMNVEV (reference sequence). Trimming took 5 bases from V and 2 from J, leaving 19 bases between them. CDR3 size: 16 residues. DNA of the CDR3: TGTGCCAGCAGTACGCTCTCACAGGGACTCACCTACGAGCAGTACTTC. Its translation is CASSTLSQGLTYEQYF.

The V gene is TRBV5-1, the J gene TRBJ2-5; D might be TRBD1 (6 bases). CDR3 length: 14 residues. Germline V CDR1 and CDR2: SGHRS, YFSETQ. Trimming removed 0 bases at V and 1 base at J, with 7 bases between. CDR3 nucleotide sequence: TGCGCCAGCAGCTTGGACAGGGCCCAAGAGACCCAGTACTTC. Amino acid sequence: CASSLDRAQETQYF.

This chain connects TRBV18 to TRBJ1-4; 8 bases agree with TRBD1. Germline V lookup: CDR1 KGHSH, CDR2 LQKENI. Trimming took 1 base from V and 5 from J; bases not matched to a gene: 0. The CDR3 has 14 residues. CDR3 sequence reads: CASSPRQGNEKLFF. Written as DNA, the CDR3 is TGTGCCAGCTCACCACGACAGGGGAATGAAAAACTGTTTTTT.

The table lists this clone with a count of one. This chain connects TRBV2 to TRBJ2-1, with no clear D. The CDR3 consists of 13 residues. Germline values: CDR1 SNHLY, CDR2 FYNNEI. Trimming shortened V by 7 bases and J by 7 bases, and 14 bases separated the two germline ends. The CDR3 DNA reads as TGTGCCAGCACCGAGACAACGAGGAATGAGCAGTTCTTC. Residues: CASTETTRNEQFF.

The chain carries TRBV9 and TRBJ2-3, with TRBD2 as a possible D gene (6 bases). V shed 0 bases and J shed 4 bases, with 9 bases lying between them. This CDR3 has 14 amino acids. Germline assignment: CDR1 SGDLS and CDR2 YYNGEE. The CDR3: CASSVAGVADTQYF. CDR3 sequence (DNA): TGTGCCAGCAGCGTAGCGGGAGTAGCAGATACGCAGTATTTT.

The gene calls are TRBV6-6 and TRBJ2-7, with unresolved D. V lost 2 bases to trimming and J lost 5 bases, with 7 bases between them. In germline, CDR1 is MNHNY, CDR2 SVGAGI (reference sequence). The CDR3 loop spans 12 amino acids. Here the CDR3 DNA reads TGTGCCAGCAGTTACAGCCGGGACGAGCAGTACTTC. As protein: CASSYSRDEQYF.

The chain recombines TRBV28 with TRBJ2-7, with 8 bases matching TRBD1. Losses at the gene ends were 10 bases for V and 2 bases for J; bases not matched to a gene: 7. The CDR3 spans 13 residues. Per the germline V gene, CDR1 is MDHEN and CDR2 is SYDVKM. CDR3 bases: TGTGCCACAATCGGACAGGGCCCCTACGAGCAGTACTTC. It is translated as CATIGQGPYEQYF.

The rearrangement uses TRBV25-1 and TRBJ2-3; D is uncertain. This CDR3 comprises 14 residues. Trimming pared 1 base from V and 4 bases from J, leaving 9 bases between. Germline lookup yields CDR1 MGHDK and CDR2 SYGVNS. CDR3 protein: CASSEFRSADTQYF. Written as DNA, the CDR3 is TGTGCCAGCAGTGAATTTCGATCTGCAGATACGCAGTATTTT.